One sample yielded the 22 T cell receptor beta chains listed below, sequenced in a study of cytomegalovirus exposure and HLA in healthy donors. The PCR used 60 Vbeta and 13 Jbeta primers. Generated by immunoSEQ multiplex PCR, the TCRdb table keeps only in-frame clones and is missing some. This sample has 100,000 to 150,000 clones, with roughly 88% found just once. Sequenced: PBMCs. These receptor sequences come from a woman younger than 35 in good health and CMV-seropositive.

The rearrangement uses TRBV5-4 and TRBJ2-3; D not resolved. Between the trimmed V and J ends, which lost 4 bases and 0 bases, there was a span of 15 bases. The germline V gene has CDR1 SGHNT and CDR2 YYREEE (reference sequence). The CDR3 contains 16 residues. This CDR3 is CASSLVSGSSTDTQYF. Written as DNA, the CDR3 is TGTGCCAGCAGCCTGGTGTCTGGCTCTAGCACAGATACGCAGTATTTT.

The V call is TRBV6-5, the J call TRBJ1-6; D not certain. Trimming removed 8 bases from V and 7 bases from J, with 15 bases in between. The germline CDR1 and CDR2 sequences are MNHEY and SVGAGI. The CDR3 is 14 residues long. The CDR3 sequence is CASQSWGVNSPLHF. CDR3 nucleotide sequence: TGTGCCAGCCAGTCCTGGGGAGTCAATTCACCCCTCCACTTT.

The chain employs TRBV11-3 and TRBJ2-7, with TRBD1 identical over 9 bases. The CDR3 is 15 amino acids. CDR1 is SGHNT, CDR2 YENEEA, per germline. The V gene end was trimmed by 5 bases and the J gene end by 4 bases; junction bases not matched to a gene: 9. The CDR3 here is CASSPGTGNSYEQYF. CDR3 sequence (DNA): TGTGCCAGCAGCCCCGGGACAGGGAATTCGTACGAGCAGTACTTC.

The V call is TRBV27, the J call TRBJ1-5; no definite D call. Trimming left V 5 bases short and J 7 bases short, with 9 bases between. CDR3 size: 12 residues. The germline gives CDR1 MNHEY, CDR2 SMNVEV (reference sequence). As DNA, the CDR3 is TGTGCCAGCAGTCGGGGTAGCCAGCCCCAGCATTTT. The encoded protein is CASSRGSQPQHF.

This chain uses TRBV2 with TRBJ1-4, with TRBD1 matching 8 bases. After removal of 5 bases from V and 1 base from J, the junction contained 12 bases not matched to a gene. The germline CDR1 and CDR2 sequences are SNHLY and FYNNEI. The CDR3 sequence is 18 residues long. CDR3 sequence reads: CASSTFQTGELTNEKLFF. The CDR3 nucleotides read TGTGCCAGCAGTACCTTCCAGACAGGGGAGCTAACTAATGAAAAACTGTTTTTT.

The chain combines TRBV7-2 with TRBJ2-1; weak D call: TRBD1 (5 bases). The CDR3 extends over 15 amino acids. Per the germline V gene, CDR1 is SGHTA and CDR2 is FQGNSA. The V gene lost 5 bases and the J gene lost 9 bases, with 20 bases spanning the gap. CDR3 nucleotide sequence: TGTGCCAGCAGCACAAGAAAAGGGGCGTTGGGTGAGCAGTTCTTC. Amino acid sequence: CASSTRKGALGEQFF.

This chain uses TRBV7-9 with TRBJ2-1; the match to TRBD1 covers 10 bases. Germline trimming cut 5 bases from V and 1 base from J; bases unmatched to any gene: 14. Germline CDR1 SEHNR, CDR2 FQNEAQ (reference sequence). The CDR3 loop spans 19 amino acids. CDR3 sequence (DNA): TGTGCCAGCAGCCGATTAAGGGGGGGGACAGGGGTATCCTACAATGAGCAGTTCTTC. Translated, it gives CASSRLRGGTGVSYNEQFF. The complete variable domain, with remaining parts taken from reference TRBV7-9 and TRBJ2-1, reads DTGVSQNPRHKITKRGQNVTFRCDPISEHNRLYWYRQTLGQGPEFLTYFQNEAQLEKSRLLSDRFSAERPKGSFSTLEIQRTEQGDSAMYLCASSRLRGGTGVSYNEQFFGPGTRLTVL.

This chain joins TRBV7-9 and TRBJ1-2, with TRBD1 matching over 8 bases. The CDR3 sequence is 14 residues long. V lost 1 base to trimming and J lost 6 bases; unmatched junction nucleotides: 4. CDR1 SEHNR and CDR2 FQNEAQ come from the germline V gene (reference sequence). CDR3 coding DNA: TGTGCCAGCAGCTTAGGGGCAGGGGGCGATGGCTACACCTTC. It specifies CASSLGAGGDGYTF.

This chain links TRBV6-1 with TRBJ2-7; D is uncertain. This CDR3 spans 15 amino acids. Per germline, CDR1 MNHNS and CDR2 SASEGT. Trimming pared 5 bases from V and 0 bases from J, leaving 14 bases between. The CDR3 reads CASSLWATDSYEQYF. For the CDR3, the DNA is TGTGCCAGCAGTTTATGGGCTACGGACTCCTACGAGCAGTACTTC.

This clone has more than one count but fewer than ten. The chain carries TRBV2 and TRBJ2-7, with D perhaps matching TRBD2 (7 bases). This CDR3 region has 16 residues. Germline V gives CDR1 SNHLY, CDR2 FYNNEI. V lost 6 bases and J lost 2, with 20 bases in between. The CDR3 here is CASRAASGGHTYEQYF. CDR3 bases: TGTGCCAGCAGAGCCGCTTCGGGGGGCCATACCTACGAGCAGTACTTC. Complete variable domain (other parts from reference TRBV2 and TRBJ2-7): EPEVTQTPSHQVTQMGQEVILRCVPISNHLYFYWYRQILGQKVEFLVSFYNNEISEKSEIFDDQFSVERPDGSNFTLKIRSTKLEDSAMYFCASRAASGGHTYEQYFGPGTRLTVT.

The V gene is TRBV18, the J gene TRBJ2-7; no definite D call. Germline V gene data show CDR1 as KGHSH and CDR2 as LQKENI. The CDR3 length is 13 residues. Trimming shortened V by 2 bases and J by 5 bases, and 10 bases separated the two germline ends. CDR3 residues: CASSPGQSHEQYF. The CDR3 DNA reads TGTGCCAGCTCACCAGGTCAGTCCCACGAGCAGTACTTC.

This clone was observed once. The chain is built from TRBV12-5 and TRBJ1-1, with TRBD1 matching over 9 bases. V lost 0 bases and J lost 4; bases outside the gene matches: 3. Germline CDR1 is LGHNT and CDR2 is FRNRAP. This CDR3 has 15 amino acids. CDR3 nucleotide sequence: TGTGCTAGTGGTTTGGTAACAGGGGGCGGCACTGAAGCTTTCTTT. It codes for CASGLVTGGGTEAFF.

In its sample, this clone was seen a few times. The chain couples TRBV7-3 to TRBJ1-1; 9 nucleotides agree with TRBD1. Germline V gene data show CDR1 as SGHTA and CDR2 as FQGTGA. The CDR3 loop spans 14 amino acids. V shed 4 bases and J 5 bases; nucleotides not matched to a gene: 5. The CDR3 nucleotides read TGTGCCAGCAGCTCAAACAGGGGGCGGACTGAAGCTTTCTTT. Protein sequence: CASSSNRGRTEAFF.

V usage is TRBV15 and J usage is TRBJ2-1, with a tentative D call TRBD2 (5 bases). Germline assignment: CDR1 LNHNV and CDR2 YYDKDF (reference sequence). Trimming shortened V by 7 bases and J by 4 bases, and 14 bases separated the two germline ends. The CDR3 loop spans 14 amino acids. CDR3 in amino acids: CATMVSSLYNEQFF. In nucleotides, the CDR3 is TGTGCCACCATGGTGTCTAGCCTATACAATGAGCAGTTCTTC.

The chain has TRBV6-5 and TRBJ1-5; 8 positions agree with TRBD1. V shed 5 bases and J 4 bases; nucleotides not matched to a gene: 1. Germline CDR1 is MNHEY and CDR2 is SVGAGI. This CDR3 has 13 residues. CDR3 in amino acids: CASSRQGNQPQHF. CDR3 nucleotides: TGTGCCAGCAGTAGACAGGGGAATCAGCCCCAGCATTTT.

This clone came up once. This chain joins TRBV19 and TRBJ1-3, with 8 positions matching TRBD1. The CDR3 spans 14 residues. With V trimmed by 5 bases and J by 4 bases, 4 bases remained unmatched. Germline V CDR1 and CDR2: LNHDA, SQIVND (reference sequence). The DNA of the CDR3 is TGTGCCAGTAGTGTGACAGGGGAAGGAAACACCATATATTTT. It yields the protein CASSVTGEGNTIYF.

The V and J genes are TRBV11-2 and TRBJ2-2, with 15 positions matching TRBD2. The CDR3 length is 17 residues. Germline trimming cut 5 bases from V and 8 bases from J; bases unmatched to any gene: 9. Looked up from germline, CDR1 is SGHAT and CDR2 is FQNNGV. The DNA for the CDR3 is TGTGCCAGCAGCCTGCGCCCGGGACTAGCGGGGGGTGGGGAGCTGTTTTTT. Encoded protein: CASSLRPGLAGGGELFF.

The chain combines TRBV11-2 with TRBJ2-5; 10 nucleotides agree with TRBD1. Germline CDR1 reads SGHAT; CDR2 reads FQNNGV. The V and J ends lost 0 bases and 5 bases, in that order; junction bases with no gene match: 9. The CDR3 loop spans 17 amino acids. The CDR3 reads CASSLDREDRGDETQYF. For the CDR3, the DNA is TGTGCCAGCAGCTTAGATAGGGAGGACAGGGGGGATGAGACCCAGTACTTC.

The count of this clone is one. J is TRBJ2-5 and V is TRBV6-1; no clear D. Germline assignment: CDR1 MNHNS and CDR2 SASEGT. The CDR3 covers 11 residues. Trimming removed 3 bases at V and 5 bases at J, with 4 bases between. DNA for the CDR3: TGTGCCAGCAGTGATTCGGAGACCCAGTACTTC. Its translation is CASSDSETQYF.

The rearrangement joins TRBV10-3 to TRBJ1-2; 11 bases match TRBD1. The CDR3 totals 14 residues. The trim removed 7 bases at V and 8 bases at J, leaving 9 bases unmatched. Germline values: CDR1 ENHRY, CDR2 SYGVKD. The CDR3 DNA follows: TGTGCCATCACCCAAGGACAGGGGGCAGACGGCTACACCTTC. This sequence encodes CAITQGQGADGYTF.

The V and J genes are TRBV6-5 and TRBJ1-2, with TRBD1 matching 9 bases. V gave up 0 bases and J gave up 7 bases; unmatched junction bases: 6. The CDR3 has 15 residues. Germline V gene sequence: CDR1 MNHEY, CDR2 SVGAGI. CDR3 sequence: CASSYSRQGVGGYTF. CDR3 DNA: TGTGCCAGCAGTTACTCGCGACAGGGGGTCGGTGGCTACACCTTC.

The rearrangement links TRBV25-1 to TRBJ1-3; D gene unclear. The V and J ends lost 4 bases and 0 bases respectively, with 10 bases between them. The CDR3 extends over 15 amino acids. Germline V CDR1 and CDR2: MGHDK, SYGVNS. CDR3 sequence (DNA): TGTGCCAGCAGTGGGCAACCCCTCTCTGGAAACACCATATATTTT. Translation: CASSGQPLSGNTIYF.